This paragraph covers one T cell receptor (beta chain) sequence. What it recognizes is unknown. The V gene's germline CDR1 is MNHEY and CDR2 SVGAGI. V shed 6 bases and J 6 bases; nucleotides not matched to a gene: 4. The CDR3 contains 13 residues. The record originates from a study of cytomegalovirus exposure and HLA in healthy donors. Overall study findings and caveats: Apart from CMV serostatus, no immune exposure information was available. A further, later analysis showed that HLA-associated TCR beta chains (compared with equally common others) were more clonally expanded.

The PCR used 60 Vbeta and 13 Jbeta primers. Clones were read by immunoSEQ multiplex PCR, and TCRdb kept only the in-frame ones, dropping some. This table has 150,000 to 200,000 clones, 84% appearing once. The chain recombines TRBV6-5 with TRBJ2-2, with 7 bases fitting TRBD1. The specimen was PBMCs. This receptor was taken from a girl aged 2 to 10 in good health and CMV-seropositive. Here the CDR3 reads CASRRQGAGELFF. CDR3 nucleotides: TGTGCCAGCAGACGACAGGGCGCCGGGGAGCTGTTTTTT.